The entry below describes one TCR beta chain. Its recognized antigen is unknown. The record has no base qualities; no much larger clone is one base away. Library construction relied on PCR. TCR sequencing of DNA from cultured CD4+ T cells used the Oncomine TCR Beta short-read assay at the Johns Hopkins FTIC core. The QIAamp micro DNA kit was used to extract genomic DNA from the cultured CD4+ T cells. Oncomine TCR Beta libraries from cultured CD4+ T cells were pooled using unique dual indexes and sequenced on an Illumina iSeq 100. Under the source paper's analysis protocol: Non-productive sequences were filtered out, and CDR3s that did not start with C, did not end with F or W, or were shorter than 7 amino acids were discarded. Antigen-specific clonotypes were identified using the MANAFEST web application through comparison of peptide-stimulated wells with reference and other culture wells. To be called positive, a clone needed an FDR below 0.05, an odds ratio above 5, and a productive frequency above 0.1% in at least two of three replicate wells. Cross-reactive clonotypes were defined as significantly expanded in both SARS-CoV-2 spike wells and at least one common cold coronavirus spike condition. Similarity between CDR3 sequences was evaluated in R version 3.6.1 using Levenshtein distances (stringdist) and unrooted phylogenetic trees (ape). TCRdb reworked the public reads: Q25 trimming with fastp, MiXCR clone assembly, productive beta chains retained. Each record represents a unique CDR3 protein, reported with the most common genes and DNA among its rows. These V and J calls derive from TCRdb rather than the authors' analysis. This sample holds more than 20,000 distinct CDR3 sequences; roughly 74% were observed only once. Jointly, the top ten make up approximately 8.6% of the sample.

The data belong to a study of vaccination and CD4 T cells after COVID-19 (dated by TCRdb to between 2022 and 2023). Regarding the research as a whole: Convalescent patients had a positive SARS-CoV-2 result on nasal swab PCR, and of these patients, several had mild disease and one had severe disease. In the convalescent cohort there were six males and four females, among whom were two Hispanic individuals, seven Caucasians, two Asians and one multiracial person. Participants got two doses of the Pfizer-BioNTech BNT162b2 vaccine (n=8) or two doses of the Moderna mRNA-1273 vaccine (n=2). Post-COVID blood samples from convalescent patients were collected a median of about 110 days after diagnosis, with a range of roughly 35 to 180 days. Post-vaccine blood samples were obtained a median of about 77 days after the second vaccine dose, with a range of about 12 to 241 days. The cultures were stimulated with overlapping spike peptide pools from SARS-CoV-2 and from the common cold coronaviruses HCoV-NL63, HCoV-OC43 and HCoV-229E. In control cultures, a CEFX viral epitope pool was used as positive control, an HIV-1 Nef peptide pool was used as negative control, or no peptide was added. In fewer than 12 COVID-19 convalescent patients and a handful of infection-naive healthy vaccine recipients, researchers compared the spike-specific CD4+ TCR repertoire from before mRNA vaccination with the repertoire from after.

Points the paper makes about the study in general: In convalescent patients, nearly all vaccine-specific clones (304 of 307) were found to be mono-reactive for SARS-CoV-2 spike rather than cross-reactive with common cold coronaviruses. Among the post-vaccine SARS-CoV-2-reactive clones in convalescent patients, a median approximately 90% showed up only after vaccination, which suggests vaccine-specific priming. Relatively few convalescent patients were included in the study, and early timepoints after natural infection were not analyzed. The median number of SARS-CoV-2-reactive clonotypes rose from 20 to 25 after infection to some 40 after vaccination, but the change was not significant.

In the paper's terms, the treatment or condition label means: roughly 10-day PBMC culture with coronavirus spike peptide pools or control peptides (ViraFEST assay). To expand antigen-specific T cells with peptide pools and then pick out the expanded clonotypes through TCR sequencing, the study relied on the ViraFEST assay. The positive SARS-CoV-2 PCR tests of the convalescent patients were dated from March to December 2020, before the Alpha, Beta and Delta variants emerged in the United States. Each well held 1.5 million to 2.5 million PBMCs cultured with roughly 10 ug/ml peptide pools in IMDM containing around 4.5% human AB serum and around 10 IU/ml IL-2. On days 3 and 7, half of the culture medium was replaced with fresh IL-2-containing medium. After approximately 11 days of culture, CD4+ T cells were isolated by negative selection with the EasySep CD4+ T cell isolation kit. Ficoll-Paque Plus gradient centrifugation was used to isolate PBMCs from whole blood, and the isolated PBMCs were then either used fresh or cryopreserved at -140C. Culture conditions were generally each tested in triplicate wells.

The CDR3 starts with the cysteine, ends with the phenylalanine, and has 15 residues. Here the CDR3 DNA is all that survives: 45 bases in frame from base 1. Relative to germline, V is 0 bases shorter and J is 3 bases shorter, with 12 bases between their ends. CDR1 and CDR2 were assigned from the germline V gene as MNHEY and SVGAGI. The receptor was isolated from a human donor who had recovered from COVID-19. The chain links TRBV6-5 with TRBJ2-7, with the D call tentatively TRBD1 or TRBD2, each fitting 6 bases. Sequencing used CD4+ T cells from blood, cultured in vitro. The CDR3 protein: CASSYSHAGHYEQYF. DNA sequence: TGTGCCAGCAGTTACTCCCACGCGGGACACTACGAGCAGTACTTC.